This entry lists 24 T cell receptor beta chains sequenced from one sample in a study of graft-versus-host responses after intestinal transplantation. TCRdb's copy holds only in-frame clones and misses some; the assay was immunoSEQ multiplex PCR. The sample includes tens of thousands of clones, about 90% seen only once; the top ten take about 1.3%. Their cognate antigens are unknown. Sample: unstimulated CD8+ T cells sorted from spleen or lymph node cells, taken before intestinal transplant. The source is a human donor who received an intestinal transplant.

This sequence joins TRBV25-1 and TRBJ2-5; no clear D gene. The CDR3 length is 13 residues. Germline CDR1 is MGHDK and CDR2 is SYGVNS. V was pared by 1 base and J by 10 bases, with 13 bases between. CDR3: CASSEWAWPDQYF. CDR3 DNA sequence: TGTGCCAGCAGTGAATGGGCATGGCCGGACCAGTACTTC.

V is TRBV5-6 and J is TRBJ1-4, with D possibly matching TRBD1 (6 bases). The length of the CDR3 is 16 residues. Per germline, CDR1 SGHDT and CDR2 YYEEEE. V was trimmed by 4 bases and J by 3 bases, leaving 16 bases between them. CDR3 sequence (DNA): TGTGCCAGCAGCGGTACAGGGAACTTGGCTAATGAAAAACTGTTTTTT. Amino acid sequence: CASSGTGNLANEKLFF. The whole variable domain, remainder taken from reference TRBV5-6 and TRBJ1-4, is DAGVTQSPTHLIKTRGQQVTLRCSPKSGHDTVSWYQQALGQGPQFIFQYYEEEERQRGNFPDRFSGHQFPNYSSELNVNALLLGDSALYLCASSGTGNLANEKLFFGSGTQLSVL.

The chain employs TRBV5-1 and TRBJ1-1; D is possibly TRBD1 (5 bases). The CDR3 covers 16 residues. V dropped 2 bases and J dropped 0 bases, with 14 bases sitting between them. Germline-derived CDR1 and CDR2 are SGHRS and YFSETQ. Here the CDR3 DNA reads TGCGCCAGCAGCTTCTGGGGGGACTCCTTGAACACTGAAGCTTTCTTT. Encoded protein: CASSFWGDSLNTEAFF.

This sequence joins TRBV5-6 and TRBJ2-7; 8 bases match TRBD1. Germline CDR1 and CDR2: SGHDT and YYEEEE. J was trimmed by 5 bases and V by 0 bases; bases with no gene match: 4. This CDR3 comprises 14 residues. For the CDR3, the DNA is TGTGCCAGCAGCTTGGGGACAGGGCTGCACGAGCAGTACTTC. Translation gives CASSLGTGLHEQYF. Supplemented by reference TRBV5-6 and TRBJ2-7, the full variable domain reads DAGVTQSPTHLIKTRGQQVTLRCSPKSGHDTVSWYQQALGQGPQFIFQYYEEEERQRGNFPDRFSGHQFPNYSSELNVNALLLGDSALYLCASSLGTGLHEQYFGPGTRLTVT.

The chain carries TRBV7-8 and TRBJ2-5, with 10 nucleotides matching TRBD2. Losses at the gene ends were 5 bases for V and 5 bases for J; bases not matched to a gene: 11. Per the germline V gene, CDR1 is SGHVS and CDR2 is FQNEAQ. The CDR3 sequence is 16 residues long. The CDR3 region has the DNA TGTGCCAGCAGCGTACTAGCGGGGCCCGCCGCGGAGACCCAGTACTTC. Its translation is CASSVLAGPAAETQYF. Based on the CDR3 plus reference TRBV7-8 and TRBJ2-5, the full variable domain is GAGVSQSPRYKVAKRGQDVALRCDPISGHVSLFWYQQALGQGPEFLTYFQNEAQLDKSGLPSDRFFAERPEGSVSTLKIQRTQQEDSAVYLCASSVLAGPAAETQYFGPGTRLLVL.

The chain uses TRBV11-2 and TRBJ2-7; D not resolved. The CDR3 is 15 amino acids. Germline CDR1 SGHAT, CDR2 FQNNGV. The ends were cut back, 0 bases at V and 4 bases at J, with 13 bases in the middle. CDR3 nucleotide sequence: TGTGCCAGCAGCTTAGATCGAAGCCCCTTTTACGAGCAGTACTTC. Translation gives CASSLDRSPFYEQYF.

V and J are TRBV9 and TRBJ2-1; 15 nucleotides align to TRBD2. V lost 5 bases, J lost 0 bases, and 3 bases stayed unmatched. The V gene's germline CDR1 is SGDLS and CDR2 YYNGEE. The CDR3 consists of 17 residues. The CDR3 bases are TGTGCCAGCAGGGGACTAGCGGGGGGTAGCTCCTACAATGAGCAGTTCTTC. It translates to CASRGLAGGSSYNEQFF.

CDR3 in amino acids: CASSLVGDRGVYEQYF. CDR3 coding DNA: TGTGCCAGCAGCTTAGTAGGGGACAGGGGTGTTTACGAGCAGTACTTC. This chain joins TRBV7-2 and TRBJ2-7; TRBD1 matches at 10 bases. Germline V gene sequence: CDR1 SGHTA, CDR2 FQGNSA. The CDR3 extends over 16 amino acids. V dropped 1 base and J dropped 4; count of bases not matched to a gene: 7.

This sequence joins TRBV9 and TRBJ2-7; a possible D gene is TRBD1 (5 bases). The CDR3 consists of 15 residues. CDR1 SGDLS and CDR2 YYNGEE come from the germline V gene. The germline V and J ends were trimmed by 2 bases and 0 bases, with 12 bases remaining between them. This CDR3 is CASSVAQGVSYEQYF. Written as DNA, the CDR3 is TGTGCCAGCAGCGTCGCCCAGGGCGTCTCCTACGAGCAGTACTTC.

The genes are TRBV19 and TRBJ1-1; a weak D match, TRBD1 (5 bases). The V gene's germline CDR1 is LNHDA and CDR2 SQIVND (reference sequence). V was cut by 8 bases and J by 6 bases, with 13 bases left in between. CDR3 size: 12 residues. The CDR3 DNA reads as TGTGCCAGTTCGGGGGGTCTATCTGAAGCTTTCTTT. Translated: CASSGGLSEAFF.

DNA for the CDR3: TGTGCCAGCAGCTTAGCTGCGACAGGAGAGACCCAGTACTTC. It codes for CASSLAATGETQYF. This chain joins TRBV7-9 and TRBJ2-5; tentative D call: TRBD1 (6 bases). The CDR3 runs 14 residues. V lost 0 bases and J lost 4, with 9 bases in between. Per the germline V gene, CDR1 is SEHNR and CDR2 is FQNEAQ (reference sequence).

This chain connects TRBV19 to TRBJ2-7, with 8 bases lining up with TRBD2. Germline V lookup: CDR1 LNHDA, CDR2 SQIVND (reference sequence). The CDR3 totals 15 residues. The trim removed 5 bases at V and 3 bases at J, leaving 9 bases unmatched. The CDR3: CASSAIAGMNYEQYF. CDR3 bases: TGTGCCAGTAGTGCAATAGCGGGGATGAACTACGAGCAGTACTTC.

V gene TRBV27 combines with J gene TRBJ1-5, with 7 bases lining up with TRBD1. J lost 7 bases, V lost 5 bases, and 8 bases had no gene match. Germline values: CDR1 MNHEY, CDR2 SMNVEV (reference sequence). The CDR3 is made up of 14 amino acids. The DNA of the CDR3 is TGTGCCAGCAGTCCTGGACAGGTAGGGCAGCCCCAGCATTTT. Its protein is CASSPGQVGQPQHF.

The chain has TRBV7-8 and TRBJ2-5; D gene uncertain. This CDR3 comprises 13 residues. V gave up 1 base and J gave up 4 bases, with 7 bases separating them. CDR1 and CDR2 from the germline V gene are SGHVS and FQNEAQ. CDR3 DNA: TGTGCCAGCAGCTTAGTGGCTCTAGAGACCCAGTACTTC. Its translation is CASSLVALETQYF.

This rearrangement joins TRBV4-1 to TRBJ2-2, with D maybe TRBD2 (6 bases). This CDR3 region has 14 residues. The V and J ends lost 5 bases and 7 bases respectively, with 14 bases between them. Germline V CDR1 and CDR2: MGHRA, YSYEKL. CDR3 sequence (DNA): TGCGCCAGCAGCGGAGGGGTTGGCGTCGGGGAGCTGTTTTTT. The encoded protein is CASSGGVGVGELFF.

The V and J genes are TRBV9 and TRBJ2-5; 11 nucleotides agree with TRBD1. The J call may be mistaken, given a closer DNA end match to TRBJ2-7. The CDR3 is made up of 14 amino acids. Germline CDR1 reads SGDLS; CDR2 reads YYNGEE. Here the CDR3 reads CASSRGQGAYEQYF. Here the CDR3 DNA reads TGTGCCAGCAGCAGGGGACAGGGGGCCTACGAGCAGTACTTC.

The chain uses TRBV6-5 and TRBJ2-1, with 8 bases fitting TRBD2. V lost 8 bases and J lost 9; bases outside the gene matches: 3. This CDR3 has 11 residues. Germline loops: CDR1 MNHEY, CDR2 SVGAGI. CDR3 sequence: CASRGGPEQFF. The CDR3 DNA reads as TGTGCCAGCCGGGGGGGCCCTGAGCAGTTCTTC.

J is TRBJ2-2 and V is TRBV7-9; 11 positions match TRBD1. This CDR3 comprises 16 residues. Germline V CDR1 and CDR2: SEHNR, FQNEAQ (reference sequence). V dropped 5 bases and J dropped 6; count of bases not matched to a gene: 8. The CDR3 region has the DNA TGTGCCAGCAGCGTCCGGGACAGGGGGTATGCCGGGGAGCTGTTTTTT. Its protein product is CASSVRDRGYAGELFF.

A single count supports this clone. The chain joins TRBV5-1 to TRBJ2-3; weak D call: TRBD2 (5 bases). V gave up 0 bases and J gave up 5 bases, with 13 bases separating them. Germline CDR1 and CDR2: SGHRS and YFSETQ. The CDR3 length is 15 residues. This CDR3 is CASSLDPSSGDTQYF. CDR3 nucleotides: TGCGCCAGCAGCTTGGATCCTAGCTCGGGAGATACGCAGTATTTT. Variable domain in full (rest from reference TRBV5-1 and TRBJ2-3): KAGVTQTPRYLIKTRGQQVTLSCSPISGHRSVSWYQQTPGQGLQFLFEYFSETQRNKGNFPGRFSGRQFSNSRSEMNVSTLELGDSALYLCASSLDPSSGDTQYFGPGTRLTVL.

CDR3 nucleotide sequence: TGCGCCAGCAGCCACCCCGGTGGGGACCAGCGGGGGGGCGTGGCAGATACGCAGTATTTT. Protein: CASSHPGGDQRGGVADTQYF. The genes are TRBV4-1 and TRBJ2-3; 10 bases are shared with TRBD2. CDR1 MGHRA and CDR2 YSYEKL come from the germline V gene. Trimming cost V 3 bases and J 4 bases; bases outside gene matches: 19. The CDR3 is made up of 20 amino acids.

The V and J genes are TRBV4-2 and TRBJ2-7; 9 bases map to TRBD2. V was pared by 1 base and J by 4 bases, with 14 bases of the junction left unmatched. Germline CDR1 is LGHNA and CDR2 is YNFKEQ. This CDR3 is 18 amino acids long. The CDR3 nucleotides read TGTGCCAGCAGCCAAGTTGTGGACGCCGAGCGGGGGGTTTACGAGCAGTACTTC. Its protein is CASSQVVDAERGVYEQYF.

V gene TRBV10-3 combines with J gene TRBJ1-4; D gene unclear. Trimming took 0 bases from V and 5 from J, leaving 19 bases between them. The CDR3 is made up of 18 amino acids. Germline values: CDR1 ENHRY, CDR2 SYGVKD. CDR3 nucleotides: TGTGCCATCAGTGAGTCTTCTTACTGGGGAGAAGACAATGAAAAACTGTTTTTT. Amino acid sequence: CAISESSYWGEDNEKLFF.

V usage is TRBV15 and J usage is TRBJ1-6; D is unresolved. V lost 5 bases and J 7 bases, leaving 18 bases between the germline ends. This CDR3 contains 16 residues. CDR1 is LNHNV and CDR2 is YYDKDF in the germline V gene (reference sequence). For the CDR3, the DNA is TGTGCCACCAGCTTAGGAAAACAGCTAACCAATTCACCCCTCCACTTT. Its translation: CATSLGKQLTNSPLHF.

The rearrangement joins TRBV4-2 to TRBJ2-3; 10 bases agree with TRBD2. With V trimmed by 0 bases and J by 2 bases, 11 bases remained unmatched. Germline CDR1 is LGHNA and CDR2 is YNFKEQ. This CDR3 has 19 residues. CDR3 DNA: TGTGCCAGCAGCCAAGATAGGCTAGCGGGGGCGAGACCCACAGATACGCAGTATTTT. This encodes CASSQDRLAGARPTDTQYF.